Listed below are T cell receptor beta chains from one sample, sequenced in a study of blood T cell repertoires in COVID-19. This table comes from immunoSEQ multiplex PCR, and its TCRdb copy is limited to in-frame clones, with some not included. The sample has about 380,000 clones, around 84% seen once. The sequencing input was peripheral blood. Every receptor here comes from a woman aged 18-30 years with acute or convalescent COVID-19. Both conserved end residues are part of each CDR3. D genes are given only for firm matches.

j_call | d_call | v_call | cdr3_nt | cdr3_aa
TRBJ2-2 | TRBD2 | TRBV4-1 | TGCGCCAGCAGACAACTAGCGGGGGCCCCCGGGGAGCTGTTTTTT | CASRQLAGAPGELFF
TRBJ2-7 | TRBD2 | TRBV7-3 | TGTGCCAGCAGCCCAACTAGCGGGAGGGCTGAAGGGCAGTACTTC | CASSPTSGRAEGQYF
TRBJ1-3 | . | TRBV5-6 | TGTGCCAGCAGCCCCCGAAAGCATGATGGAAACACCATATATTTT | CASSPRKHDGNTIYF
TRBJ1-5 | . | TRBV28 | TGTGCCAGCGGGACGGGACACAGCATGGGCAGCAATCAGCCCCAGCATTTT | CASGTGHSMGSNQPQHF
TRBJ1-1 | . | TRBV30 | TGTGCCTGGAGTGCGCGACAATTGGCTTTCTTT | CAWSARQLAFF
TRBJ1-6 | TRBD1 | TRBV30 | TGTGCCAGCGGACAGGGGGCCTTCCCGGGCACACCCCTCCACTTT | CASGQGAFPGTPLHF
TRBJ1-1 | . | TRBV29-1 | TGCAGCGTTGTACAGAAGAACGCTGAAGCTTTCTTT | CSVVQKNAEAFF
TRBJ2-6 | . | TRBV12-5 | TGTGCTGCTGGGTCAGGGTCCCCTAGTGGGGCCAACGTCCTGACTTTC | CAAGSGSPSGANVLTF
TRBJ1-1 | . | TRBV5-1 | TGCGCCAGCAGCTCAACAGGGCCCGCCGACACTGAAGCTTTCTTT | CASSSTGPADTEAFF
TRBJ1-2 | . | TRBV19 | TGTGCCACGGCGATGGGGGAGGTCCGCGGGGGCTACACCTTC | CATAMGEVRGGYTF
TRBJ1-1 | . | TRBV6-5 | TGTGCCAGCACCCTATTGTCAGGGGTTTCCGCTGAAGCTTTCTTT | CASTLLSGVSAEAFF
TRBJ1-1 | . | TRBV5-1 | TGCGCCAGCAGCTTGGAGACAGGCTCAATGAACACTGAAGCTTTCTTT | CASSLETGSMNTEAFF
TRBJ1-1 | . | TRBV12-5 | TGTGCTAGTGGTTTGGTCCCAAAGGGGCCCACTGAAGCTTTCTTT | CASGLVPKGPTEAFF